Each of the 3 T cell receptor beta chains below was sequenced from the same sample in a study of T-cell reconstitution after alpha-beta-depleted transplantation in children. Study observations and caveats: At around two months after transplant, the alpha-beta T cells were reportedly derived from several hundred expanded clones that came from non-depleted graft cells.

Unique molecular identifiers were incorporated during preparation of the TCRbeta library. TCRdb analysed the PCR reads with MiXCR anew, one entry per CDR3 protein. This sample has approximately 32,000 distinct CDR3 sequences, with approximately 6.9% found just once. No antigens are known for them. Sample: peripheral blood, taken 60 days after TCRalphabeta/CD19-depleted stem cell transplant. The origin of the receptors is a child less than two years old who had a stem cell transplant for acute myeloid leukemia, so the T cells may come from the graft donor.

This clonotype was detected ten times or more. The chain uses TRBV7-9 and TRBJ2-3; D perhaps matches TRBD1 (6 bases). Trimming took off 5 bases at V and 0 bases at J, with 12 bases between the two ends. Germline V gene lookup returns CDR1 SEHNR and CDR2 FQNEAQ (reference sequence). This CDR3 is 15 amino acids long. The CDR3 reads CASSPEQGSTDTQYF. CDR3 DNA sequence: TGTGCCAGCAGCCCCGAACAGGGTAGCACAGATACGCAGTATTTT.

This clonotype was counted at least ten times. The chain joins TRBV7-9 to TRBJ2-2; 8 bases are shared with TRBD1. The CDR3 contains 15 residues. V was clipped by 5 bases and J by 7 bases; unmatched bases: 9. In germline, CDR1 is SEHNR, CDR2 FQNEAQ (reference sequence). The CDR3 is CASSHGQGYFGELFF. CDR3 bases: TGTGCCAGCAGCCACGGACAGGGATACTTCGGGGAGCTGTTTTTT.

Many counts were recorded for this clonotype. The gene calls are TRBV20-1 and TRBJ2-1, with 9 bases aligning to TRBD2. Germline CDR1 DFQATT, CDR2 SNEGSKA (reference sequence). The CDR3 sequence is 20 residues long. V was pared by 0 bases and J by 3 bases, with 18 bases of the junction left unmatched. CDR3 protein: CSARDQGRTSDLASYNEQFF. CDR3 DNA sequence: TGCAGTGCTAGAGATCAGGGGAGGACTAGCGACCTGGCCAGCTACAATGAGCAGTTCTTC.